The rows below give T cell receptor beta chains drawn from one sample of a study of vaccination effects on CD4 cells after COVID-19. Method: immunoSEQ multiplex PCR; TCRdb's copy keeps in-frame clones and lacks some. Of 57,000 or so clones listed, about 80% were seen once; the top ten hold 1% to 1.5%. Which antigens these TCRs recognize remains unknown. The sample in question was CD4+ T cells from PBMCs cultured with HCoV-229E spike peptides, obtained after COVID-19 vaccination. The origin of the receptors is a human donor who received a COVID-19 vaccine. The CDR3 runs from the conserved cysteine through the conserved F or W. A D gene is named only where the DNA matches it firmly. Clone size, where shown, is once, few, many, or a class for clones that have expanded.

abundance: .
j_gene: TRBJ2-1
d_gene: TRBD2
v_gene: TRBV7-2
CDR3nt: TGTGCCAGCAGCTTACAGGCGGGGGGGAGCTATGAGCAGTTCTTC
CDR3aa: CASSLQAGGSYEQFF

abundance: .
j_gene: TRBJ1-1
d_gene: TRBD1
v_gene: TRBV6-5
CDR3nt: TGTGCCAGCAGTTTGACAGGGGTCGACACTGAAGCTTTCTTT
CDR3aa: CASSLTGVDTEAFF

abundance: .
j_gene: TRBJ2-6
d_gene: .
v_gene: TRBV7-3
CDR3nt: TGTGCCAGCAGCAGAGGGAGTTCTGGGGCCAACGTCCTGACTTTC
CDR3aa: CASSRGSSGANVLTF

abundance: few
j_gene: TRBJ1-6
d_gene: .
v_gene: TRBV5-4
CDR3nt: TGTGCCAGCAGCTTGGATCGGGGGCCCTCCTATAATTCACCCCTCCACTTT
CDR3aa: CASSLDRGPSYNSPLHF

abundance: .
j_gene: TRBJ1-2
d_gene: TRBD1
v_gene: TRBV13
CDR3nt: TGTGCCAGCAGCTTGGGACAGGGGGGCACTAACTATGGCTACACCTTC
CDR3aa: CASSLGQGGTNYGYTF

abundance: once
j_gene: TRBJ1-1
d_gene: TRBD1
v_gene: TRBV3-1/TRBV3-2
CDR3nt: TGTGCCAGCAGCAAACGGACAGGAGGGAGCACTGAAGCTTTCTTT
CDR3aa: CASSKRTGGSTEAFF

abundance: .
j_gene: TRBJ1-2
d_gene: TRBD1
v_gene: TRBV30
CDR3nt: TGTGCCTGGAGTCCCATCGCAGGGGGCGGCTATGGCTACACCTTC
CDR3aa: CAWSPIAGGGYGYTF

abundance: .
j_gene: TRBJ2-4
d_gene: .
v_gene: TRBV3-1/TRBV3-2
CDR3nt: TGTGCCAGCAGCCCCAACAGGGACTTAGCCAAAAACATTCAGTACTTC
CDR3aa: CASSPNRDLAKNIQYF

abundance: few
j_gene: TRBJ2-4
d_gene: .
v_gene: TRBV7-9
CDR3nt: TGTGCCAGCTGTGGGTTCAGTGGCATTCAGTACTTC
CDR3aa: CASCGFSGIQYF

abundance: .
j_gene: TRBJ2-2
d_gene: TRBD2
v_gene: TRBV28
CDR3nt: TGTGCCAGCATTCTACACGGGGGAGGGATGAACACCGGGGAGCTGTTTTTT
CDR3aa: CASILHGGGMNTGELFF

abundance: .
j_gene: TRBJ2-5
d_gene: TRBD2
v_gene: TRBV5-4
CDR3nt: TGTGCCAGCAGCCCCCTGGGCGGGGGGGAACAAGAGACCCAGTACTTC
CDR3aa: CASSPLGGGEQETQYF

abundance: .
j_gene: TRBJ1-2
d_gene: .
v_gene: TRBV4-1
CDR3nt: TGCGCCAGCAGCCAAGTACTAGGTCAGGGACGCGGCTACACCTTC
CDR3aa: CASSQVLGQGRGYTF

abundance: .
j_gene: TRBJ1-4
d_gene: TRBD1
v_gene: TRBV5-1
CDR3nt: TGCGCCAGCAGCTTGGCGGGACAGGGCTATAATGAAAAACTGTTTTTT
CDR3aa: CASSLAGQGYNEKLFF

abundance: .
j_gene: TRBJ1-6
d_gene: .
v_gene: TRBV6-4
CDR3nt: TGTGCCAGCAGTGACACCACCGGGACACTCCCGCATAACTCCTATAATTCACCCCTCCACTTT
CDR3aa: CASSDTTGTLPHNSYNSPLHF

abundance: few
j_gene: TRBJ1-1
d_gene: .
v_gene: TRBV5-1
CDR3nt: TGCGCCAGCTCGATTCAGAACATGAACACTGAAGCTTTCTTT
CDR3aa: CASSIQNMNTEAFF

abundance: .
j_gene: TRBJ1-3
d_gene: .
v_gene: TRBV5-8
CDR3nt: TGTGCCAGCAGCCCCTGGGGGCAAGGAAACACCATATATTTT
CDR3aa: CASSPWGQGNTIYF

abundance: .
j_gene: TRBJ2-3
d_gene: TRBD2
v_gene: TRBV5-6
CDR3nt: TGTGCCAGCAGCTTCCGACTAGCGGGCCAAGCTCAGTATTTT
CDR3aa: CASSFRLAGQAQYF

abundance: .
j_gene: TRBJ2-6
d_gene: .
v_gene: TRBV19
CDR3nt: TGTGCCAGTAGTCTAAGCGGCCGTTTGGGGGCCAACGTCCTGACTTTC
CDR3aa: CASSLSGRLGANVLTF

abundance: once
j_gene: TRBJ1-2
d_gene: TRBD1
v_gene: TRBV7-9
CDR3nt: TGTGCCAGCAGCACCCCACGACAGGGAGGCGAGCAGAACTATGGCTACACCTTC
CDR3aa: CASSTPRQGGEQNYGYTF

abundance: .
j_gene: TRBJ2-1
d_gene: .
v_gene: TRBV6-5
CDR3nt: TGTGCCACCGCCGAGGGAGACAGGAGACACAATGAGCAGTTCTTC
CDR3aa: CATAEGDRRHNEQFF

abundance: .
j_gene: TRBJ1-5
d_gene: TRBD1
v_gene: TRBV2
CDR3nt: TGTGCCAGCACTAGATACGTTGGCCGGACAGGCGGCGATCAGCCCCAGCATTTT
CDR3aa: CASTRYVGRTGGDQPQHF

abundance: .
j_gene: TRBJ1-1
d_gene: .
v_gene: TRBV12-3/TRBV12-4
CDR3nt: TGTGCCAGCAAAAGGGGAGGGAACACTGAAGCTTTCTTT
CDR3aa: CASKRGGNTEAFF

abundance: few
j_gene: TRBJ1-6
d_gene: .
v_gene: TRBV7-2
CDR3nt: TGTGCCAGCGGGCGGACAGCCAATTCACCCCTCCACTTT
CDR3aa: CASGRTANSPLHF

abundance: .
j_gene: TRBJ2-5
d_gene: TRBD2
v_gene: TRBV10-1
CDR3nt: TGCGCCAGCAGTGAGTCGACTAGCGGGCAAGAGACCCAGTACTTC
CDR3aa: CASSESTSGQETQYF

abundance: .
j_gene: TRBJ2-3
d_gene: .
v_gene: TRBV5-1
CDR3nt: TGCGCCAGCAGCTTGGGACCGCCTCCGCAGTATTTT
CDR3aa: CASSLGPPPQYF

abundance: .
j_gene: TRBJ2-1
d_gene: TRBD2
v_gene: TRBV7-2
CDR3nt: TGTGCCAGCAGCTCCAAGCGGGGGGGCCTCTATGAGCAGTTCTTC
CDR3aa: CASSSKRGGLYEQFF

abundance: .
j_gene: TRBJ1-1
d_gene: .
v_gene: TRBV4-2
CDR3nt: TGTGCCAGCAGCCAAGGGGGGGTCGGGAGCATGAACACTGAAGCTTTCTTT
CDR3aa: CASSQGGVGSMNTEAFF

abundance: .
j_gene: TRBJ1-2
d_gene: TRBD1
v_gene: TRBV5-6
CDR3nt: TGTGCCAGCAGTAGGGACAGGGCCTATGGCTACACCTTC
CDR3aa: CASSRDRAYGYTF

abundance: medium-sized
j_gene: TRBJ2-5
d_gene: .
v_gene: TRBV3-1/TRBV3-2
CDR3nt: TGTGCCAGCAGCCAAGATTGGAGGGGGGGAGAGACCCAGTACTTC
CDR3aa: CASSQDWRGGETQYF

abundance: .
j_gene: TRBJ2-5
d_gene: TRBD2
v_gene: TRBV28
CDR3nt: TGTGCCAGCAGTTTAACTAGCGGGGGTCAAGAGACCCAGTACTTC
CDR3aa: CASSLTSGGQETQYF

abundance: .
j_gene: TRBJ1-4
d_gene: TRBD1
v_gene: TRBV5-1
CDR3nt: TGCGCCAGCAGCTTGGGAGGGGGCGCACGGGAAAAACTGTTTTTT
CDR3aa: CASSLGGGAREKLFF

abundance: .
j_gene: TRBJ2-2
d_gene: .
v_gene: TRBV6-4
CDR3nt: TGTGCCAGCCAGAGGGGTCGGAACACCGGGGAGCTGTTTTTT
CDR3aa: CASQRGRNTGELFF

abundance: .
j_gene: TRBJ2-1
d_gene: .
v_gene: TRBV19
CDR3nt: TGTGCCAGTAGTGTCGTTTTCAATGAGCAGTTCTTC
CDR3aa: CASSVVFNEQFF

abundance: .
j_gene: TRBJ1-2
d_gene: .
v_gene: TRBV20-1
CDR3nt: TGCAGTGCTAGTCGTAGGGACCATGGCTACACCTTC
CDR3aa: CSASRRDHGYTF

abundance: .
j_gene: TRBJ1-5
d_gene: TRBD1
v_gene: TRBV11-2
CDR3nt: TGTGCCAGCAGCTTAGAGGACAGGGGCTGGTCTCGCAATCAGCCCCAGCATTTT
CDR3aa: CASSLEDRGWSRNQPQHF

abundance: few
j_gene: TRBJ2-3
d_gene: .
v_gene: TRBV5-8
CDR3nt: TGTGCCAGCCCAACCGTCCCGGGACGGCGCCCAGATACGCAGTATTTT
CDR3aa: CASPTVPGRRPDTQYF